This TCR beta chain was captured by sequencing in a study of T-cell reconstitution after alpha-beta-depleted transplantation in children. Researchers prepared the TCRbeta library using unique molecular identifiers, the study reports. TCRdb ran MiXCR on the PCR reads and lists one entry per CDR3 protein. The sample has a few hundred thousand distinct CDR3 sequences; approximately 10% are singletons. This CDR3 region has 13 residues. V lost 4 bases to trimming and J lost 5 bases, with 10 bases between them. The starting material was PBMCs from the stem cell graft donor, obtained from the stem cell graft. The origin of this receptor is a human donor who donated a stem cell graft to a child with acute lymphoblastic leukemia. The V call is TRBV12-3 or TRBV12-4, the J call TRBJ2-3, with D possibly being TRBD1 (6 bases). CDR3 amino acids: CASSSTGRDTQYF. Written as DNA, the CDR3 is TGTGCCAGCAGTTCAACAGGGCGAGATACGCAGTATTTT.